Each of the 12 T cell receptor beta chains below was sequenced from the same sample in a study of human T cells and chemical hapten exposure. A single record per CDR3 protein comes from TCRdb applying MiXCR to the RACE reads. Found here are roughly 380,000 distinct CDR3 sequences, around 6% of them singletons; the top ten hold about 5%. Time point of the sample: patch test 2, 6 weeks after DPC sensitization. Treatment denoted: therapeutic diphenylcyclopropenone sensitization with weekly scalp DPC. The sequenced sample was whole blood, obtained in connection with sensitization to the hapten diphenylcyclopropenone (DPC). The receptor source for this set is a woman aged 18-29 years with alopecia areata. Some clones in this sample may be carry-over from other donors' samples.

About this clonotype: A much larger clonotype is one base distant, so this may be a read error. This chain links TRBV28 with TRBJ2-4; 7 bases fit TRBD1. CDR1 and CDR2 (germline): MDHEN, SYDVKM. The CDR3 runs to 14 residues. J lost 12 bases, V lost 7 bases, and 15 bases had no gene match. The CDR3 here is CASTGTVGWDNQYF. The CDR3 coding sequence is TGTGCCAGCACGGGGACAGTGGGTTGGGACAATCAGTACTTC.

The V call is TRBV28, the J call TRBJ2-3; a weak D match, TRBD1 (5 bases). V lost 1 base and J 2 bases, leaving 10 bases between the germline ends. CDR1 is MDHEN and CDR2 is SYDVKM in the germline V gene. The CDR3 contains 15 residues. CDR3 DNA sequence: TGTGCCAGCAGTTTATTACAGGTCCCCACAGATACGCAGTATTTT. Translation gives CASSLLQVPTDTQYF.

This clonotype came up many times. The V call is TRBV18, the J call TRBJ1-1; D not certain. CDR1 and CDR2 (germline): KGHSH, LQKENI. This CDR3 is 18 amino acids long. The V gene lost 6 bases and the J gene lost 0 bases, with 23 bases spanning the gap. The CDR3 is CASSPGLQSFLMNTEAFF. For the CDR3, the DNA is TGTGCCAGCTCCCCTGGGCTGCAATCCTTTCTAATGAACACTGAAGCTTTCTTT.

The chain recombines TRBV7-2 with TRBJ2-5; no definite D call. V lost 8 bases and J 2 bases, leaving 12 bases between the germline ends. Germline V lookup: CDR1 SGHTA, CDR2 FQGNSA. The CDR3 has 13 amino acids. This CDR3 reads CASGPYLQETQYF. In DNA form, the CDR3 reads TGTGCCAGCGGGCCATACCTACAAGAGACCCAGTACTTC.

This clonotype was counted once. The chain joins TRBV25-1 to TRBJ1-2; 9 nucleotides align to TRBD1. V was clipped by 1 base and J by 5 bases; unmatched bases: 5. CDR3 length: 15 amino acids. Germline V gene data show CDR1 as MGHDK and CDR2 as SYGVNS. The chain's CDR3 is CASSEFKGTGYGYTF. Here the CDR3 DNA reads TGTGCCAGCAGTGAATTTAAGGGGACAGGGTATGGCTACACCTTC.

This clonotype occurred a few times. The chain recombines TRBV29-1 with TRBJ2-3; D is perhaps TRBD2 (5 bases). CDR3 length: 17 residues. The V gene's germline CDR1 is SQVTM and CDR2 ANQGSEA. V was clipped by 1 base and J by 3 bases, with 20 bases between them. The CDR3 here is CSVEGRRVLSQTDTQYF. DNA of the CDR3: TGCAGCGTTGAAGGCAGGCGGGTGTTGTCGCAGACAGATACGCAGTATTTT.

There are a few counts of this clonotype. This rearrangement joins TRBV12-3 or TRBV12-4 to TRBJ2-2; 11 positions agree with TRBD1. Trimming removed 5 bases from V and 5 bases from J; junction bases left unmatched: 4. CDR3 length: 15 amino acids. The CDR3, as DNA: TGTGCCAGCAGTGGCGGGACAGGGGGTACCGGGGAGCTGTTTTTT. This codes for CASSGGTGGTGELFF.

This clonotype appeared many times. The chain links TRBV5-1 to TRBJ1-1; 9 nucleotides line up with TRBD1. The CDR3 spans 13 residues. The V gene's germline CDR1 is SGHRS and CDR2 YFSETQ. V lost 4 bases, J lost 7 bases, and 5 bases stayed unmatched. The chain's CDR3 is CASSPQGAGEAFF. CDR3 in DNA: TGCGCCAGCAGCCCACAGGGGGCAGGTGAAGCTTTCTTT.

This clonotype was seen more than once but under ten times. The chain employs TRBV6-2 or TRBV6-3 and TRBJ1-1; possibly TRBD1 for D (6 bases). Looked up from germline, CDR1 is MNHEY and CDR2 is SVGEGT. Trimming pared 6 bases from V and 4 bases from J, leaving 9 bases between. The CDR3 contains 12 residues. Written as DNA, the CDR3 is TGTGCCAGCAGGGACAGATCCACTGAAGCTTTCTTT. This encodes CASRDRSTEAFF.

The table lists this clonotype with many counts. The chain couples TRBV20-1 to TRBJ1-2; D gene uncertain. Between the trimmed V and J ends, which lost 3 bases and 4 bases, there was a span of 15 bases. The CDR3 has 14 residues. CDR1 is DFQATT, CDR2 SNEGSKA, per germline (reference sequence). CDR3 sequence: CSASDAQWAYGYTF. The DNA for the CDR3 is TGCAGTGCTAGTGACGCCCAGTGGGCCTATGGCTACACCTTC.

The V call is TRBV20-1, the J call TRBJ1-1; possible D gene TRBD1, 6 bases. Between the trimmed V and J ends, which lost 7 bases and 0 bases, there was a span of 18 bases. CDR3 length: 15 residues. The germline V gene has CDR1 DFQATT and CDR2 SNEGSKA (reference sequence). The CDR3 spells CSGYDRSALNTEAFF. CDR3 DNA sequence: TGCAGTGGCTACGACAGGTCTGCCCTGAACACTGAAGCTTTCTTT.

This clonotype was found many times. V is TRBV7-2 and J is TRBJ1-5, with TRBD1 identical over 10 bases. CDR1 is SGHTA and CDR2 is FQGNSA in the germline V gene. Germline trimming cut 1 base from V and 1 base from J; bases unmatched to any gene: 4. The CDR3 totals 17 residues. The CDR3 spells CASSLGPDRGSNQPQHF. The CDR3 DNA sequence: TGTGCCAGCAGCTTAGGGCCGGACAGGGGGAGCAATCAGCCCCAGCATTTT. The full variable domain, its missing parts supplied by reference TRBV7-2 and TRBJ1-5, is GAGVSQSPSNKVTEKGKDVELRCDPISGHTALYWYRQSLGQGLEFLIYFQGNSAPDKSGLPSDRFSAERTGGSVSTLTIQRTQQEDSAVYLCASSLGPDRGSNQPQHFGDGTRLSIL.